This T cell receptor beta chain was captured in a study of identical twins. The germline gives CDR1 MDHEN, CDR2 SYDVKM. V was clipped by 4 bases and J by 10 bases, with 14 bases between them. The CDR3 is made up of 14 amino acids. From the 5' RACE reads, TCRdb called clonotypes with MiXCR, one entry per CDR3 protein. Of approximately 220,000 distinct CDR3 sequences listed, more than 6.5% are singletons. The sample holds many counts of this clonotype. These records were also assigned to another study, of yellow fever vaccine responses in identical twins.

Sequenced input: memory (CD45RO+) T cells sorted from blood. The origin of this receptor is a woman between 18 and 29 years old in good health. The gene calls are TRBV28 and TRBJ1-6; no clear D gene. CDR3 sequence (DNA): TGTGCCAGCAGTTCCTACTCCTTTCGCTCACCCCTCCACTTT. Residues: CASSSYSFRSPLHF.